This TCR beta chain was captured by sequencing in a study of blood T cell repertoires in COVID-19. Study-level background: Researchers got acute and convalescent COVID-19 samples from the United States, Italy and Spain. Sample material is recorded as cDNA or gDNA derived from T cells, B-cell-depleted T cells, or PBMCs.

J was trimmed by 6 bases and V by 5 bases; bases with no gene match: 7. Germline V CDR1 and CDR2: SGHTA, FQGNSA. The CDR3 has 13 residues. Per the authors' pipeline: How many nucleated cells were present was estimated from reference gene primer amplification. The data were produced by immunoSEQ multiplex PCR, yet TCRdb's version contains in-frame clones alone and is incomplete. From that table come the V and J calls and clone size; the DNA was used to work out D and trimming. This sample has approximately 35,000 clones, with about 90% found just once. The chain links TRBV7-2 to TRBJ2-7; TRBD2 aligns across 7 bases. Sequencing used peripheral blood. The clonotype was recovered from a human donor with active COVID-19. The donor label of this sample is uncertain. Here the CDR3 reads CASSLEGRGEQYF. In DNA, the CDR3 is TGTGCCAGCAGCCTCGAGGGGAGGGGCGAGCAGTACTTC.